This entry concerns a single T cell receptor (beta chain). No cognate antigen has been identified for it. No base qualities exist here, and no much larger clone lies one base off it. This sample was taken from a study of blood T cell repertoires in COVID-19 (dated by TCRdb to the early 2020s). For the study in its entirety: Samples covering the acute and convalescent phases of COVID-19 were provided by collaborators in the United States, Italy and Spain. Samples were obtained from the ongoing ImmuneRACE study (first 160 participants) and from over 1,000 subjects provided by 6 global collaborators. A de-identified subject ID, COVID-19 status, age in years and sex were almost always included in the sample metadata. Where available, HLA class I and class II types were obtained from metadata supplied by the sample provider rather than from assay-based typing. The material from the prospective study consisted of cDNA or gDNA derived from T cells, B-cell-depleted T cells, or PBMCs. The repertoires were released in a freely available public database meant as a resource for research on the immune response to SARS-CoV-2. Subjects who had been exposed to COVID-19, were actively infected with it, or had recovered from it provided the deeply sampled blood TCRbeta repertoires that made up the dataset.

TCRbeta CDR3 regions were amplified from genomic DNA by means of the immunoSEQ Assay, a bias-controlled multiplex PCR. As for how the authors treated the data: The number of nucleated cells in each sample was estimated by amplification of reference gene primers within the assay. To quantify the absolute abundance of each unique TCRbeta CDR3 rearrangement, sequence reads were collapsed and filtered. For each sample, productive Simpson clonality was calculated as the square root of Simpson's diversity index over productive rearrangements. Imported from immuneACCESS, the table was reduced by TCRdb to in-frame sequences with V and J called. These copies leave out some clones; in studies compared against another copy, an unresolved V gene accounts for under half, and the cause of the remainder is not known. That table gives V, J and clone size, and the DNA gave D and trimming. Across this sample there are fewer than 350,000 clones, with approximately 81% seen only once. Of the sample, 2.5% to 3% is held by the ten largest clones.

Study-level results and caveats: Clinical and demographic metadata were provided uncurated, with the amount varying by source and participant.

Spanning cysteine to phenylalanine, the CDR3 consists of 14 amino acids. The sequence is cut down to CDR3 DNA, 42 bases in frame from base 1. The germline ends are 12 bases apart after V is trimmed by 2 bases and J by 5 bases. Based on the germline V gene, the CDR1 and CDR2 sequences are MDHEN and SYDVKM. Collaborating institutions collected whole blood in K2EDTA tubes following their own protocols. Collaborator samples were shipped for TCRbeta analysis as frozen whole blood, isolated PBMCs, or DNA extracted from either sample type. Sequenced input: peripheral blood. The sequence is built from TRBV28 and TRBJ1-2; the D gene identity is not certain. The sequence derives from a woman in her sixties or seventies with active or convalescent COVID-19. The encoded CDR3 is CASSLRGGPYGYTF. The DNA sequence is as follows: TGTGCCAGCAGTTTAAGAGGCGGCCCTTATGGCTACACCTTC.